A selection of T cell receptor beta chains follows, all from one sample in a study of regulatory T cells in long-lasting Graves disease. TCRdb used MiXCR to reprocess the multiplex PCR reads, holding one entry per CDR3 protein. The sample includes 300,000 to 400,000 distinct CDR3 sequences, roughly a sixth of them seen just once. This material consisted of peripheral blood mononuclear cells (PBMCs), taken at new diagnosis, from a patient treated with antithyroid drugs. The receptors shown here come from a female donor with Graves disease. Each CDR3 is given with its conserved first and last residue. A D gene is named only where the DNA matches it firmly. Clone size is shown for a subset of rows, as once, few, many or a class of expanded clone.

clone_size j_call v_call d_call cdr3_aa cdr3_nt
NA TRBJ2-7 TRBV12-3/TRBV12-4 TRBD1 CASSFSGTGSYEQYF TGTGCCAGCAGTTTTTCTGGGACAGGGTCCTACGAGCAGTACTTC
NA TRBJ1-6 TRBV7-2 NA CASSQDMWSSPLHF TGTGCCAGCAGCCAAGACATGTGGAGTTCACCCCTCCACTTT
many TRBJ1-2 TRBV6-1 NA CASSPRRTDGPPYGYTF TGTGCCAGCAGTCCCCGAAGGACCGATGGCCCACCCTATGGCTACACCTTC
many TRBJ1-1 TRBV15 NA CATSRDKDLAFF TGTGCCACCAGCAGAGATAAGGACTTAGCTTTCTTT
many TRBJ2-5 TRBV7-9 TRBD1 CASSAGTGGEETQYF TGTGCCAGCAGCGCCGGGACAGGGGGGGAAGAGACCCAGTACTTC
many TRBJ1-2 TRBV5-1 TRBD1 CASSKSGGNGYTF TGCGCCAGCAGCAAGTCAGGGGGGAATGGCTACACCTTC
NA TRBJ2-5 TRBV2 TRBD1 CASSKGTDYQETQYF TGTGCCAGCAGTAAAGGGACAGACTACCAAGAGACCCAGTACTTC
many TRBJ2-7 TRBV12-3/TRBV12-4 NA CASSPTGPRDEQYF TGTGCCAGCAGTCCCACGGGGCCCAGAGACGAGCAGTACTTC
many TRBJ1-4 TRBV12-3/TRBV12-4 TRBD1 CASIRQGANEKLFF TGTGCCAGCATAAGACAGGGTGCTAATGAAAAACTGTTTTTT
many TRBJ2-7 TRBV12-3/TRBV12-4 NA CASTSSIRTYEQYF TGTGCCAGCACCTCTAGTATTCGTACCTACGAGCAGTACTTC
few TRBJ2-1 TRBV6-4 TRBD2 CASSDSTSGNNEQFF TGTGCCAGCAGTGACTCGACTAGCGGGAACAATGAGCAGTTCTTC
many TRBJ2-7 TRBV29-1 TRBD2 CSAELAGSYEQYF TGCAGCGCTGAACTAGCGGGAAGCTACGAGCAGTACTTC
many TRBJ1-3 TRBV9 NA CASSVGKVSGNTIYF TGTGCCAGCAGCGTAGGAAAGGTCTCTGGAAACACCATATATTTT
NA TRBJ1-5 TRBV30 NA CAWSITANQPQHF TGTGCCTGGAGTATAACAGCTAATCAGCCCCAGCATTTT
many TRBJ1-2 TRBV24-1 NA CATSDLHGQGYTF TGTGCCACCAGTGATTTGCACGGACAAGGCTACACCTTC
many TRBJ2-5 TRBV13 NA CASSQGYQETQYF TGTGCCAGCAGCCAGGGTTATCAAGAGACCCAGTACTTC
few TRBJ1-5 TRBV19 NA CASSLRGPGDNQPQHF TGTGCCAGTTCCCTACGGGGTCCCGGGGACAATCAGCCCCAGCATTTT
many TRBJ2-3 TRBV5-1 TRBD1 CASSRGQGAGDTQYF TGCGCCAGCAGTAGGGGACAGGGGGCAGGAGATACGCAGTATTTT
many TRBJ2-5 TRBV5-6 TRBD1 CASSLRTGETQYF TGTGCCAGCAGCTTGAGGACAGGCGAGACCCAGTACTTC
few TRBJ1-6 TRBV25-1 NA CASSVLRTEELNSPLHF TGTGCCAGCAGTGTTTTAAGGACCGAAGAACTAAATTCACCCCTCCACTTT
many TRBJ2-5 TRBV3-1 TRBD2 CASSPTSGRGKETQYF TGTGCCAGCAGCCCTACTAGCGGGAGGGGGAAGGAGACCCAGTACTTC
few TRBJ2-7 TRBV28 NA CASQAWGSLNEQYF TGTGCCAGCCAAGCATGGGGCTCTTTGAACGAGCAGTACTTC
many TRBJ1-2 TRBV5-1 NA CASSLYGGYGYTF TGCGCCAGCAGCTTGTATGGGGGCTATGGCTACACCTTC
few TRBJ2-1 TRBV28 NA CASGAFGFF TGTGCCAGCGGCGCCTTTGGGTTCTTC
many TRBJ1-1 TRBV20-1 NA CSARLRNTEAFF TGCAGTGCTAGACTAAGGAACACTGAAGCTTTCTTT
NA TRBJ1-1 TRBV27 NA CASSPDISRTEAFF TGTGCCAGCAGTCCCGACATTAGTCGGACTGAAGCTTTCTTT
many TRBJ2-3 TRBV2 TRBD1 CASRGISGQGSTDTQYF TGTGCCAGCAGGGGAATTTCGGGACAGGGGTCCACAGATACGCAGTATTTT
few TRBJ2-5 TRBV27 TRBD2 CASSLLPGLATETQYF TGTGCCAGCAGTTTATTACCGGGACTAGCCACGGAGACCCAGTACTTC
many TRBJ2-7 TRBV20-1 TRBD1 CSASEGLGQGAYEQYF TGCAGTGCTAGCGAAGGTCTAGGACAGGGGGCGTACGAGCAGTACTTC
many TRBJ1-1 TRBV12-3/TRBV12-4 TRBD1 CASSFRPGGRDTEAFF TGTGCCAGCAGTTTCCGCCCAGGGGGCAGGGATACTGAAGCTTTCTTT
many TRBJ1-3 TRBV2 NA CASSERGNTIYF TGTGCCAGCAGTGAAAGGGGAAACACCATATATTTT
many TRBJ2-1 TRBV4-3 NA CASSQDIVPGLDQLGQFF TGCGCCAGCAGCCAAGATATAGTCCCGGGACTCGACCAGTTAGGGCAGTTCTTC
once TRBJ1-2 TRBV7-9 TRBD1 CASSLKWRGPGGRYGYTF TGTGCCAGCAGCTTAAAGTGGAGGGGGCCAGGGGGCAGATATGGCTACACCTTC
many TRBJ1-2 TRBV7-9 NA CASSLSLQGSYGYTF TGTGCCAGCAGCTTATCCCTACAGGGAAGCTATGGCTACACCTTC
many TRBJ1-2 TRBV11-2 NA CASSLGPGGGGEGYTF TGTGCCAGCAGCTTAGGTCCCGGTGGGGGCGGAGAAGGCTACACCTTC
many TRBJ2-3 TRBV2 NA CASSEGLLRTDTQYF TGTGCCAGCAGTGAAGGACTCCTCAGGACAGATACGCAGTATTTT
many TRBJ1-1 TRBV18 NA CASAQMNTEAFF TGTGCCAGCGCACAGATGAACACTGAAGCTTTCTTT
many TRBJ2-1 TRBV5-6 TRBD1 CASSIRQWTGYNEQFF TGTGCCAGCAGCATTAGACAATGGACAGGCTACAATGAGCAGTTCTTC
NA TRBJ1-2 TRBV5-1 TRBD1 CASSLAPGDRAGYGYTF TGCGCCAGCAGCTTGGCTCCTGGGGACAGAGCAGGCTATGGCTACACCTTC
many TRBJ2-2 TRBV20-1 TRBD2 CSARDPQAGGPAGELFF TGCAGTGCTAGAGATCCCCAAGCGGGAGGGCCCGCCGGGGAGCTGTTTTTT
many TRBJ2-2 TRBV7-8 NA CASSRVVGNTGELFF TGTGCCAGCAGTCGGGTTGTCGGGAACACCGGGGAGCTGTTTTTT
NA TRBJ1-1 TRBV6-5 TRBD1 CASSSPLGAGGTEAFF TGTGCCAGCAGTTCACCCCTTGGGGCAGGGGGCACTGAAGCTTTCTTT